The clone carrying this T cell receptor (beta chain) was detected a few times. The antigen is undetermined. The data originate from a study of vaccination and CD4 T cells after COVID-19. Treatment in this sample: roughly 10-day PBMC culture with coronavirus spike peptide pools or control peptides (ViraFEST assay). The Oncomine TCR Beta short-read assay sequenced DNA from cultured CD4+ T cells. One entry per CDR3 protein results from TCRdb running MiXCR on the PCR reads. The sample includes roughly 8,700 distinct CDR3 sequences, about 21% of them seen just once. Germline assignment: CDR1 SNHLY and CDR2 FYNNEI. The CDR3 has 19 residues. Unmatched junction bases numbered 20, after V lost 3 bases and J lost 7 bases.

The specimen was cultured CD4+ T cells from blood. The source is a human donor with COVID-19. The chain couples TRBV2 to TRBJ2-5, with 10 bases fitting TRBD2. The CDR3 DNA sequence: TGTGCCAGCAGTGATGCAGATGGGGGAAGGACTAGCGGCGGTAGGACCCAGTACTTC. This sequence encodes CASSDADGGRTSGGRTQYF.